This T cell receptor beta chain was identified in a study of T cell responses to AZD1222 COVID-19 vaccine. As regards this clone: No antigen is known for it.

The study pooled second doses at about 4 or about 12 weeks. Clones were sequenced by immunoSEQ multiplex PCR, and TCRdb holds only the in-frame ones, with some missing. The sample includes 90,000 to 120,000 clones, 75% to 95% of them seen just once. Points from the study as a whole: Baseline seropositivity characterized only a handful of AZD1222 recipients. Two doses of AZD1222 preceded a rise in Spike-specific TCR breadth and depth.

CDR1 LGHDT and CDR2 YNNKEL come from the germline V gene (reference sequence). V gave up 0 bases and J gave up 5 bases, with 13 bases separating them. The CDR3 covers 15 residues. This receptor was obtained from an adult who received the AZD1222 COVID-19 vaccine. Sequenced material: peripheral blood, taken 28 days after the second AZD1222 dose. V is TRBV3-1 (or the pseudogene TRBV3-2) and J is TRBJ1-2; D might be TRBD1 (5 bases). CDR3 in DNA: TGTGCCAGCAGCCAAGAAGGGACGGCTCTTTATGGCTACACCTTC. This translates into CASSQEGTALYGYTF.